These 19 T cell receptor beta chains share one sample of origin, sequenced in a study of blood T cell repertoires in COVID-19. Assay: immunoSEQ multiplex PCR; the TCRdb copy retains only in-frame clones and omits some. The data hold 150,000 to 200,000 clones, with 79% observed a single time. The sequenced material came from peripheral blood. These receptor sequences come from a man aged 55 to 70 with active or convalescent COVID-19.

This chain joins TRBV19 and TRBJ2-7; possibly TRBD1 for D (6 bases). There are 14 residues in the CDR3. V was pared by 6 bases and J by 5 bases, with 17 bases between. Germline CDR1 and CDR2: LNHDA and SQIVND (reference sequence). DNA of the CDR3: TGTGCCAGTAGCCCTAGACAGGCTACCCACGAGCAGTACTTC. Protein: CASSPRQATHEQYF.

This chain joins TRBV7-9 and TRBJ2-6; D gene unclear. V lost 5 bases, J lost 0 bases, and 8 bases lay in between. Germline V gene lookup returns CDR1 SEHNR and CDR2 FQNEAQ (reference sequence). CDR3 size: 15 residues. DNA for the CDR3: TGTGCCAGCAGCCTCTTTAGCTCTGGGGCCAACGTCCTGACTTTC. It encodes CASSLFSSGANVLTF.

V and J are TRBV7-2 and TRBJ1-2, with a tentative D call TRBD1 (5 bases). Trimming took 5 bases from V and 2 from J, leaving 12 bases between them. Germline V gives CDR1 SGHTA, CDR2 FQGNSA. There are 14 residues in the CDR3. This CDR3 reads CASSPRVGNYGYTF. The CDR3 region has the DNA TGTGCCAGCAGCCCCAGGGTAGGAAACTATGGCTACACCTTC.

This clone has just one count. The V call is TRBV18, the J call TRBJ1-2; D is undetermined. This CDR3 is built from 16 residues. The V gene's germline CDR1 is KGHSH and CDR2 LQKENI. Trimming shortened V by 1 base and J by 1 base, and 13 bases separated the two germline ends. The CDR3 loop reads CASSPRGGKGNYGYTF. CDR3 DNA: TGTGCCAGCTCACCACGCGGAGGGAAGGGTAACTATGGCTACACCTTC.

The V gene is TRBV5-1, the J gene TRBJ2-5; TRBD1 matches at 10 bases. After removal of 4 bases from V and 3 bases from J, the junction contained 9 bases not matched to a gene. This CDR3 contains 16 residues. The germline gives CDR1 SGHRS, CDR2 YFSETQ. The CDR3 sequence: CASSRLPGTGEETQYF. CDR3 DNA sequence: TGCGCCAGCAGCCGTCTACCCGGGACAGGGGAAGAGACCCAGTACTTC.

V is TRBV13 and J is TRBJ2-7; the match to TRBD1 covers 9 bases. Germline loops: CDR1 PRHDT, CDR2 FYEKMQ (reference sequence). The CDR3 totals 15 residues. V was clipped by 1 base and J by 2 bases; unmatched bases: 3. CDR3 protein: CASSLVGTGPYEQYF. The DNA for the CDR3 is TGTGCCAGCAGCTTAGTCGGGACAGGGCCCTACGAGCAGTACTTC.

The V call is TRBV5-1, the J call TRBJ2-1, with D possibly matching TRBD2 (5 bases). Trimming cost V 0 bases and J 6 bases, with 13 bases left between them. The CDR3 is 15 amino acids. Per the germline V gene, CDR1 is SGHRS and CDR2 is YFSETQ. The CDR3 here is CASSLGTSGLNEQFF. The CDR3 bases are TGCGCCAGCAGCTTGGGCACTAGTGGTCTCAATGAGCAGTTCTTC.

The J gene is TRBJ1-2, the V gene TRBV6-5; TRBD1 agrees at 8 bases. Germline CDR1 MNHEY, CDR2 SVGAGI. This CDR3 is built from 16 residues. V was clipped by 4 bases and J by 4 bases; unmatched bases: 11. The CDR3 reads CASSSPKRQGIYGYTF. The DNA of the CDR3 is TGTGCCAGCAGTTCCCCGAAACGACAGGGGATCTATGGCTACACCTTC.

The rearrangement uses TRBV30 and TRBJ1-4; D ambiguous. This CDR3 comprises 13 residues. Germline CDR1 reads GTSNPN; CDR2 reads SVGIG (reference sequence). V lost 3 bases and J 0 bases, leaving 5 bases between the germline ends. The CDR3 spells CAWRTSTNEKLFF. Written as DNA, the CDR3 is TGTGCCTGGAGGACTTCAACTAATGAAAAACTGTTTTTT.

The chain is built from TRBV28 and TRBJ2-2; D is uncertain. V gave up 3 bases and J gave up 0 bases, with 11 bases separating them. CDR1 MDHEN and CDR2 SYDVKM come from the germline V gene. This CDR3 contains 16 residues. The CDR3 region is CASSFLEDSNTGELFF. In DNA, the CDR3 is TGTGCCAGCAGTTTTCTCGAGGATTCGAACACCGGGGAGCTGTTTTTT.

The chain links TRBV12-3 or TRBV12-4 to TRBJ1-2; a weak D match, TRBD1 (5 bases). The CDR3 contains 13 residues. V dropped 3 bases and J dropped 11 bases, with 16 bases sitting between them. For the CDR3, the DNA is TGTGCCAGCAGTTTCTCTGCAGGGAGGGGATACACCTTC. It is translated as CASSFSAGRGYTF.

Only one count was recorded for this clone. The chain combines TRBV7-8 with TRBJ2-7, with D tentatively TRBD2 (6 bases). This CDR3 spans 13 amino acids. Trimming took 3 bases from V and 6 from J, leaving 12 bases between them. Looked up from germline, CDR1 is SGHVS and CDR2 is FQNEAQ. CDR3 protein: CASSFSGFFEQYF. Here the CDR3 DNA reads TGTGCCAGCAGCTTTAGCGGATTTTTCGAGCAGTACTTC.

This chain connects TRBV6-4 to TRBJ1-6; weak D call: TRBD1 (5 bases). CDR3 size: 14 residues. Germline V CDR1 and CDR2: MRHNA, SNTAGT. V was pared by 6 bases and J by 8 bases, with 14 bases between. CDR3 DNA sequence: TGTGCCAGCAGCCCTGCGGCGGGGGATTCACCCCTCCACTTT. Its translation: CASSPAAGDSPLHF.

In DNA, the CDR3 is TGCAGCGTTGAATTGCTAGCGGGGACCCTTACCAATGAGCAGTTCTTC. Translating gives CSVELLAGTLTNEQFF. The V gene is TRBV29-1, the J gene TRBJ2-1; 9 bases are shared with TRBD2. This CDR3 has 16 residues. CDR1 and CDR2 (germline): SQVTM, ANQGSEA. V was clipped by 2 bases and J by 6 bases; unmatched bases: 11.

The chain carries TRBV19 and TRBJ1-5, with D unresolved. The CDR3 contains 13 residues. The V end lost 3 bases, the J end lost 4 bases, and 7 bases lay between the germline ends. From germline, CDR1 is LNHDA and CDR2 SQIVND (reference sequence). CDR3 sequence (DNA): TGTGCCAGTAGTATTGACGGGAATCAGCCCCAGCATTTT. This translates into CASSIDGNQPQHF.

This clone was picked up a small number of times. The chain is built from TRBV27 and TRBJ1-6, with D maybe TRBD1 (6 bases). Germline CDR1 reads MNHEY; CDR2 reads SMNVEV (reference sequence). The germline V and J ends were trimmed by 7 bases and 6 bases, with 13 bases remaining between them. The CDR3 spans 14 residues. The CDR3 here is CASTPGGGNSPLHF. The CDR3 DNA reads TGTGCCAGCACCCCGGGGGGCGGTAATTCACCCCTCCACTTT.

The chain employs TRBV19 and TRBJ2-5; 9 bases match TRBD1. With V trimmed by 2 bases and J by 1 base, 2 bases remained unmatched. The CDR3 sequence is 15 residues long. Germline V CDR1 and CDR2: LNHDA, SQIVND (reference sequence). Here the CDR3 reads CASSIQTGGQETQYF. The CDR3 DNA reads TGTGCCAGTAGTATACAGACAGGGGGCCAAGAGACCCAGTACTTC.

Points on this clone: Additional DNA sequences in this sample encode the identical CDR3. The chain's CDR3 is CASSPLNQPQHF. DNA for the CDR3: TGTGCCAGCAGTCCACTCAATCAGCCCCAGCATTTT. V usage is TRBV12-3 or TRBV12-4 and J usage is TRBJ1-5; D gene unclear. This CDR3 region has 12 residues. V gave up 5 bases and J gave up 3 bases, with 5 bases separating them.

The CDR3 DNA reads TGTGCCACCAGCAGAGGACTAGCGGGAGTCGGCGAGCAGTACTTC. This translates into CATSRGLAGVGEQYF. The chain carries TRBV15 and TRBJ2-7; 12 positions match TRBD2. CDR1 is LNHNV, CDR2 YYDKDF, per germline (reference sequence). This CDR3 contains 15 residues. Trimming took 1 base from V and 6 from J; bases not matched to a gene: 4.